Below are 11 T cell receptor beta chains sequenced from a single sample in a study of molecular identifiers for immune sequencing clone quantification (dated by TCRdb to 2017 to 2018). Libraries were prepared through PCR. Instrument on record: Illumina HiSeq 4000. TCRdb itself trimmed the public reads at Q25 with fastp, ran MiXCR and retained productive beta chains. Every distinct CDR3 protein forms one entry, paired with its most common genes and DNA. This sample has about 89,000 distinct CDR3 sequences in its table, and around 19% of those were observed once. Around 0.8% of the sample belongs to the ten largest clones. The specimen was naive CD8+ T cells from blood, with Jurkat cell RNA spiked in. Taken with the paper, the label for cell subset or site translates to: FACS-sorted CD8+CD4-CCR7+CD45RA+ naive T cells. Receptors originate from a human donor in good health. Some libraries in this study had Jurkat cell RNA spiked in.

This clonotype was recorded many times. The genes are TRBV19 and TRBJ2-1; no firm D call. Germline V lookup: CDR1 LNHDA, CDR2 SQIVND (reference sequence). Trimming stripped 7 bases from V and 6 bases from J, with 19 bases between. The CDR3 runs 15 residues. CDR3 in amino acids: CASTPEAHGSNEQFF. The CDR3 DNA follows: TGTGCCAGTACCCCTGAGGCCCACGGTAGCAATGAGCAGTTCTTC.

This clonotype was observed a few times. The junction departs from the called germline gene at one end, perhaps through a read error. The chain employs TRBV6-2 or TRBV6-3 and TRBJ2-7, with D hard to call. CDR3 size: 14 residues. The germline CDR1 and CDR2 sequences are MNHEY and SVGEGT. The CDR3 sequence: CTSSYLGRFGEQYF. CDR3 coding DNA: TGTACCAGCAGTTACTTAGGACGATTCGGAGAGCAGTACTTC.

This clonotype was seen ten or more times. The CDR3, as DNA: TGTGCCAGCAGTTGGGGAGTCACAGATACGCAGTATTTT. Amino acids: CASSWGVTDTQYF. The rearrangement uses TRBV27 and TRBJ2-3, with D maybe TRBD2 (5 bases). V was shortened by 4 bases and J by 2 bases, with 7 bases between the two germline ends. The CDR3 contains 13 residues. Germline-derived CDR1 and CDR2 are MNHEY and SMNVEV (reference sequence).

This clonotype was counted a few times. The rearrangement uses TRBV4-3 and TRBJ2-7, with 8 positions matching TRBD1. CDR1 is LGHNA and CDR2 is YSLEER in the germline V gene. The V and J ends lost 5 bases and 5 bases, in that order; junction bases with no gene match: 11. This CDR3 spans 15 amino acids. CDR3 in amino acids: CASSLGRQGTHEQYF. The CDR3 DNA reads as TGCGCCAGCAGCTTAGGCCGACAGGGGACCCACGAGCAGTACTTC.

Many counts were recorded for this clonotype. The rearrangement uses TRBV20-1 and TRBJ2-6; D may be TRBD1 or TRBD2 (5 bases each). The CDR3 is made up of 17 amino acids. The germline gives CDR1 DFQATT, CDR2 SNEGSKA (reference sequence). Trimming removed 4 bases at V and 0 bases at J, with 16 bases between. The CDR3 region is CSANDRGGRSGANVLTF. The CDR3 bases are TGCAGTGCTAACGATCGGGGCGGCCGCTCTGGGGCCAACGTCCTGACTTTC.

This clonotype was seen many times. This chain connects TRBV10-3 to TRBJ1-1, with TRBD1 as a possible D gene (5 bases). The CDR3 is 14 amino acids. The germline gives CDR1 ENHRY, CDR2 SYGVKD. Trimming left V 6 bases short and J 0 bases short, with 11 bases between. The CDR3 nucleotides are TGTGCCATCAGGACAGATTACATGAACACTGAAGCTTTCTTT. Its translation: CAIRTDYMNTEAFF.

The CDR3 sequence is CASSYGTGYEQYF. The CDR3 coding sequence is TGTGCCAGCAGTTACGGGACAGGGTACGAGCAGTACTTC. The chain uses TRBV25-1 and TRBJ2-7; 9 nucleotides match TRBD1. V lost 5 bases to trimming and J lost 4 bases; unmatched junction nucleotides: 3. CDR3 size: 13 residues. Per the germline V gene, CDR1 is MGHDK and CDR2 is SYGVNS.

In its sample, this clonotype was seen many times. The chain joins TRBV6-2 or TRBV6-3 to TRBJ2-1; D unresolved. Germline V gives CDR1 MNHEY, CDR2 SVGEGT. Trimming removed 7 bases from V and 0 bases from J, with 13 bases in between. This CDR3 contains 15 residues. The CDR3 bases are TGTGCCAGCACCCTGTCACTGGGCTCCTACAATGAGCAGTTCTTC. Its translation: CASTLSLGSYNEQFF.

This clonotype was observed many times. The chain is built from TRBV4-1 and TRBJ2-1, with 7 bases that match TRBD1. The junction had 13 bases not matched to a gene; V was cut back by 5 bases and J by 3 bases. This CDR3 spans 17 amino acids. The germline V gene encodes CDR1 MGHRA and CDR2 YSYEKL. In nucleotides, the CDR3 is TGCGCCAGCAGCATCTCCCCCGCGACAGGGTTCTACAATGAGCAGTTCTTC. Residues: CASSISPATGFYNEQFF.

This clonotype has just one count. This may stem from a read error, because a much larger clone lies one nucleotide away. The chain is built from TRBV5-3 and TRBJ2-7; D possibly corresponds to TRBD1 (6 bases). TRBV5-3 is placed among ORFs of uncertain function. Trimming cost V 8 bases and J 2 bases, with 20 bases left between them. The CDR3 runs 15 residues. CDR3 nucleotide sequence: TGTGCCAGCGGAAACCCCGGGACACCAGCCTACGAGCAGTACTTC. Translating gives CASGNPGTPAYEQYF.

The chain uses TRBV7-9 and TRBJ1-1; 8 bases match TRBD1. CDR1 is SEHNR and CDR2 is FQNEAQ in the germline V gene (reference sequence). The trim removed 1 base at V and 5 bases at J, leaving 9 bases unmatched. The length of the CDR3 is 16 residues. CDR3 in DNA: TGTGCCAGCAGCTTAGGCCGAAGGGACAGGAGGACTGAAGCTTTCTTT. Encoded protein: CASSLGRRDRRTEAFF.